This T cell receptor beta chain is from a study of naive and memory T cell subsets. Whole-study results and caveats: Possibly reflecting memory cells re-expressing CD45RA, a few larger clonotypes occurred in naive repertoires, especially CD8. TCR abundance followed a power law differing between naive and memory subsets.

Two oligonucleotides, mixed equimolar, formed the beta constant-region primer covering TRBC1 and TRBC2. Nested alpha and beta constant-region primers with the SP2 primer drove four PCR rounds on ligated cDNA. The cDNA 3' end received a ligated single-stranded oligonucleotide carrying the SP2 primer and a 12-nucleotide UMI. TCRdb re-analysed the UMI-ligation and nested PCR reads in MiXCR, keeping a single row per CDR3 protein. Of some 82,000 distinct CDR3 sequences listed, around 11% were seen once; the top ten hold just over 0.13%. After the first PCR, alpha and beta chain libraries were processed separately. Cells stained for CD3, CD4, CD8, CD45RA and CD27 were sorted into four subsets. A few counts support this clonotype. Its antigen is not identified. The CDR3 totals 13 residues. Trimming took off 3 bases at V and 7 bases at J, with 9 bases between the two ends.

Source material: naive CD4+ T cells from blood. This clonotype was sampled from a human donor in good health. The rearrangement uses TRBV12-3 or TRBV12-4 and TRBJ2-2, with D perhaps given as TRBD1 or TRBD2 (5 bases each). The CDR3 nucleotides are TGTGCCAGCAGTTTTCGGGGCGTCGGGGAGCTGTTTTTT. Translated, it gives CASSFRGVGELFF.